A single sample gave rise to the 27 T cell receptor beta chains below, sequenced in a study of T cell clonality in common variable immunodeficiency. The protocol was immunoSEQ multiplex PCR, while the TCRdb copy is restricted to in-frame clones and leaves out a portion. Listed for the sample are tens of thousands of clones, none seen a single time. Sequenced material: peripheral blood mononuclear cells. The receptors shown here come from a person aged 18-69 years in good health.

This clone was detected many times. The read ends 3 residues shy of where the CDR3 ends; the end is completed using the germline J gene. The J gene is TRBJ2-1, the V gene TRBV29-1; D is unresolved. The CDR3 has 12 amino acids. Trimming removed 7 bases from V and 7 bases from J, with 14 bases in between. Per germline, CDR1 SQVTM and CDR2 ANQGSEA. Incomplete CDR3 DNA: TGCAGCGCCTCTCCTAAGGGTAATGAG. This encodes CSASPKGNE. The complete CDR3 protein is CSASPKGNEQFF.

This clone was counted ten times or more. The CDR3 goes on 3 residues after the read ends, and that part is filled in from the germline J gene. The chain recombines TRBV2 with TRBJ1-1; 9 bases match TRBD1. The ends lost 6 bases at V and 3 bases at J; junction bases unmatched: 5. The CDR3 is 14 amino acids. Germline V lookup: CDR1 SNHLY, CDR2 FYNNEI. The CDR3 bases that were read are TGTGCCAGCAGGGGGACAGGGTGGGACACTGAA. Translated, it gives CASRGTGWDTE. In full, the CDR3 is CASRGTGWDTEAFF.

This clone was counted many times. The CDR3 is cut off 3 residues early in the read; its end comes from the germline J gene. V gene TRBV5-1 combines with J gene TRBJ1-1, with 10 bases identical to TRBD1. Per germline, CDR1 SGHRS and CDR2 YFSETQ. The V segment lost 0 bases and the J segment 5 bases; nucleotides outside the gene matches: 1. The length of the CDR3 is 14 residues. CDR3: CASSLGDRGTEAFF. The sequenced CDR3 bases are TGCGCCAGCAGCTTGGGGGACAGGGGAACTGAA.

This clone was counted many times. The read ends 3 residues early relative to the CDR3; the germline J gene fills the gap. V usage is TRBV10-3 and J usage is TRBJ1-3, with a weak D call TRBD1 (5 bases). This CDR3 has 13 amino acids. CDR1 ENHRY and CDR2 SYGVKD come from the germline V gene. Between the trimmed V and J ends, which lost 4 bases and 1 base, there was a span of 5 bases. The CDR3 region is CAISGTSGNTIYF. The DNA read from the CDR3 is TGTGCCATCAGTGGGACATCTGGAAACACC.

This clone was picked up many times. The CDR3 sequence is CASSPLSRRGEKLFF. Partial CDR3 DNA: TGTGCCAGCAGTCCCCTCTCAAGACGGGGTGAAAAA. V is TRBV28 and J is TRBJ1-4; no clear D. The read terminates 3 residues ahead of where the CDR3 ends, so the germline J gene completes it. The germline CDR1 and CDR2 sequences are MDHEN and SYDVKM. Trimming stripped 5 bases from V and 7 bases from J, with 17 bases between. The CDR3 is 15 residues long.

In this sample, this clone turned up many times. The CDR3 end lies 3 residues beyond the end of the read and is filled in from the germline J gene. This chain joins TRBV2 and TRBJ2-5, with TRBD2 matching 14 bases. This CDR3 region has 19 residues. Looked up from germline, CDR1 is SNHLY and CDR2 is FYNNEI. V shed 0 bases, J shed 4 bases, and the junction held 10 bases outside the gene matches. CDR3: CASSEAGGGLAGVAETQYF. The DNA read from the CDR3 is TGTGCCAGCAGTGAAGCTGGGGGGGGACTAGCGGGAGTTGCAGAGACC.

This clone was seen ten or more times. The CDR3 end is not reached by the read, which stops 3 residues before it; the germline J gene fills it in. The chain employs TRBV2 and TRBJ2-7; 9 positions agree with TRBD2. With 3 bases clipped from V and 5 bases from J, the junction kept 11 bases outside the gene matches. This CDR3 has 16 residues. Per the germline V gene, CDR1 is SNHLY and CDR2 is FYNNEI. This CDR3 is CASSEGLAVDKDEQYF. CDR3 DNA (partial): TGTGCCAGCAGTGAGGGACTAGCAGTCGATAAGGACGAG.

This clone showed up many times. The CDR3 DNA, read in part, is TGCAGTGCATACCCCCGACAGGGGAACACTGAA. Protein product: CSAYPRQGNTE. The full CDR3 reads CSAYPRQGNTEAFF. The V call is TRBV20-1, the J call TRBJ1-1; 7 bases are a match to TRBD1. The read stops 3 residues short of the end of the CDR3; the missing end is completed from the germline J gene. Germline V lookup: CDR1 DFQATT, CDR2 SNEGSKA (reference sequence). The CDR3 has 14 residues. Trimming removed 6 bases from V and 1 base from J; junction bases left unmatched: 8.

This clone came up many times. The read ends 3 residues early relative to the CDR3; the germline J gene fills the gap. The gene calls are TRBV6-1 and TRBJ2-7, with 7 nucleotides matching TRBD2. V was pared by 2 bases and J by 2 bases, with 6 bases of the junction left unmatched. This CDR3 region has 15 residues. CDR1 and CDR2 (germline): MNHNS, SASEGT. CDR3: CASSEQRERAYEQYF. The covered CDR3 bases are TGTGCCAGCAGTGAACAGCGGGAAAGGGCCTACGAG.

This clone was detected many times. The read ends 3 residues before the CDR3 terminus; that terminus is restored from the germline J gene. This chain uses TRBV5-1 with TRBJ1-1, with D possibly matching TRBD1 (6 bases). The germline gives CDR1 SGHRS, CDR2 YFSETQ. The CDR3 has 17 residues. V was clipped by 1 base and J by 4 bases, with 20 bases between them. Partial CDR3 DNA: TGCGCCAGCAGCTTGACCGGACAGATAGTCCACGGCACTGAA. This translates into CASSLTGQIVHGTE. The whole CDR3 sequence reads CASSLTGQIVHGTEAFF.

This clone was picked up many times. The read ends 3 residues shy of where the CDR3 ends; the end is completed using the germline J gene. The chain uses TRBV2 and TRBJ2-2; D perhaps matches TRBD1 (5 bases). In germline, CDR1 is SNHLY, CDR2 FYNNEI. The CDR3 sequence is 15 residues long. The germline V and J ends were trimmed by 9 bases and 3 bases, with 17 bases remaining between them. CDR3 loop: CASSWARVDTGELFF. Partial CDR3 DNA: TGTGCCAGTAGTTGGGCCAGGGTGGACACCGGGGAG.

This clone was seen at least ten times. The read stops 3 residues short of the end of the CDR3; the missing end is completed from the germline J gene. V is TRBV20-1 and J is TRBJ2-2; D call uncertain. From germline, CDR1 is DFQATT and CDR2 SNEGSKA (reference sequence). This CDR3 is built from 11 residues. V was pared by 3 bases and J by 7 bases, with 6 bases between. CDR3 DNA, as far as it was read: TGCAGTGCTAGGGCTGGCGGGGAG. Translated: CSARAGGE. The whole CDR3 sequence is CSARAGGELFF.

The sample holds many counts of this clone. The read terminates 3 residues ahead of where the CDR3 ends, so the germline J gene completes it. The chain couples TRBV2 to TRBJ2-7; 7 positions match TRBD2. V shed 5 bases and J 6 bases; nucleotides not matched to a gene: 10. CDR1 is SNHLY and CDR2 is FYNNEI in the germline V gene. This CDR3 is built from 14 residues. CDR3 amino acids: CASSPSGGSGEQYF. CDR3 bases read: TGTGCCAGCAGTCCCTCCGGGGGGTCCGGCGAG.

This clone was detected many times. The read terminates 3 residues before the CDR3 end, so the remaining end is supplied by the germline J gene. V usage is TRBV19 and J usage is TRBJ1-5; possible D gene TRBD1, 5 bases. Trimming took off 6 bases at V and 1 base at J, with 13 bases between the two ends. CDR1 is LNHDA, CDR2 SQIVND, per germline (reference sequence). The length of the CDR3 is 15 residues. CDR3 sequence: CASSRPAGSNQPQHF. The part of the CDR3 DNA that was read is TGTGCCAGTAGCCGACCGGCAGGGAGCAATCAGCCC.

This clone has ten or more counts. The CDR3 end is not reached by the read, which stops 3 residues before it; the germline J gene fills it in. V gene TRBV2 combines with J gene TRBJ1-5; D may be TRBD1 (6 bases). CDR3 size: 16 residues. Trimming left V 7 bases short and J 1 base short, with 17 bases between. CDR1 is SNHLY and CDR2 is FYNNEI in the germline V gene. The CDR3 spells CASTEPGTPSNQPQHF. The CDR3 bases that were read are TGTGCCAGCACCGAACCCGGGACACCGAGCAATCAGCCC.

This clone was seen ten or more times. The CDR3 is cut off 3 residues early in the read; its end comes from the germline J gene. The V call is TRBV4-2, the J call TRBJ1-4; 7 bases match TRBD1. The CDR3 is 16 amino acids. Germline V lookup: CDR1 LGHNA, CDR2 YNFKEQ. V lost 1 base and J lost 4; bases outside the gene matches: 6. The part of the CDR3 DNA that was read is TGTGCCAGCAGCCAAGGCCAGGGGACAGATAATGAAAAA. It yields the protein CASSQGQGTDNEK. The CDR3 in full is CASSQGQGTDNEKLFF.

This clone was counted at least ten times. The missing CDR3 end, 3 residues past where the read stops, is filled in from the germline J gene. V and J are TRBV19 and TRBJ2-2; 14 bases are shared with TRBD2. This CDR3 spans 18 amino acids. V lost 6 bases and J lost 5; bases outside the gene matches: 11. CDR1 and CDR2 from the germline V gene are LNHDA and SQIVND (reference sequence). The CDR3 sequence: CASSNGLAGGRRTGELFF. The sequenced CDR3 bases are TGTGCCAGTAGCAACGGACTAGCGGGAGGTAGGAGGACCGGGGAG.

This clone was counted at least ten times. From the germline J gene comes the end of the CDR3, since the read stops 3 residues before it. The chain combines TRBV20-1 with TRBJ2-7; 9 nucleotides line up with TRBD1. V lost 4 bases and J lost 3; bases outside the gene matches: 4. Germline CDR1 reads DFQATT; CDR2 reads SNEGSKA (reference sequence). The CDR3 consists of 13 residues. The part of the CDR3 DNA that was read is TGCAGTGCTACCGGGACAGGGTACTACGAG. As protein: CSATGTGYYE. The whole CDR3 reads CSATGTGYYEQYF.

This clone was found many times. The read terminates 3 residues ahead of where the CDR3 ends, so the germline J gene completes it. J is TRBJ2-3 and V is TRBV4-2, with 10 bases matching TRBD2. J lost 2 bases, V lost 1 base, and 6 bases had no gene match. In germline, CDR1 is LGHNA, CDR2 YNFKEQ. CDR3 length: 17 residues. CDR3 DNA, as far as it was read: TGTGCCAGCAGCCAAGTAATTAGCGGGGGGAACACAGATACG. Protein: CASSQVISGGNTDT. The entire CDR3 protein is CASSQVISGGNTDTQYF.

This clone was detected ten times or more. The CDR3 end is not reached by the read, which stops 3 residues before it; the germline J gene fills it in. The chain is built from TRBV7-9 and TRBJ2-7; 7 bases are shared with TRBD2. The CDR3 totals 11 residues. V was pared by 4 bases and J by 6 bases, with 0 bases of the junction left unmatched. CDR1 is SEHNR, CDR2 FQNEAQ, per germline (reference sequence). The CDR3 is CASSWGGEQYF. Incomplete CDR3 DNA: TGTGCCAGCAGCTGGGGGGGCGAG. Full variable domain (rest looked up from reference TRBV7-9 and TRBJ2-7): DTGVSQNPRHKITKRGQNVTFRCDPISEHNRLYWYRQTLGQGPEFLTYFQNEAQLEKSRLLSDRFSAERPKGSFSTLEIQRTEQGDSAMYLCASSWGGEQYFGPGTRLTVT.

In this sample, this clone turned up many times. The read terminates 3 residues before the CDR3 end, so the remaining end is supplied by the germline J gene. This sequence joins TRBV7-9 and TRBJ1-4; 7 bases map to TRBD1. Trimming cost V 5 bases and J 5 bases; bases outside gene matches: 5. The CDR3 runs 14 residues. The V gene's germline CDR1 is SEHNR and CDR2 FQNEAQ (reference sequence). The CDR3 sequence is CASSPGQFNEKLFF. CDR3 bases read: TGTGCCAGCAGCCCGGGACAGTTCAATGAAAAA.

There are many counts of this clone. With the read ending 3 residues before the CDR3 end, the germline J gene is used to fill in that end. The chain couples TRBV29-1 to TRBJ2-2; 7 positions match TRBD1. With V trimmed by 7 bases and J by 7 bases, 12 bases remained unmatched. The length of the CDR3 is 14 residues. Germline CDR1 reads SQVTM; CDR2 reads ANQGSEA. The CDR3 is CSARTGKGGGELFF. The part of the CDR3 DNA that was read is TGCAGCGCTCGGACAGGTAAAGGCGGCGGGGAG.

In this sample, this clone turned up many times. The CDR3 extends 3 residues past the end of the read, so its final part is completed from the germline J gene. V is TRBV20-1 and J is TRBJ1-4; 7 nucleotides line up with TRBD1. This CDR3 has 13 amino acids. CDR1 DFQATT and CDR2 SNEGSKA come from the germline V gene (reference sequence). The V gene end was trimmed by 3 bases and the J gene end by 5 bases; junction bases not matched to a gene: 3. The CDR3 protein is CSARGQRNEKLFF. Partial CDR3 DNA: TGCAGTGCTAGGGGACAGCGAAATGAAAAA.

In its sample, this clone was seen many times. The missing CDR3 end, 3 residues past where the read stops, is filled in from the germline J gene. The chain has TRBV20-1 and TRBJ2-1, with a weak D call TRBD2 (5 bases). V was clipped by 6 bases and J by 6 bases, with 9 bases between them. CDR1 and CDR2 from the germline V gene are DFQATT and SNEGSKA (reference sequence). The CDR3 is made up of 11 amino acids. This CDR3 is CSAPLGNEQFF. CDR3 DNA (partial): TGCAGTGCACCACTAGGCAATGAG.

This clone has at least ten counts. The read is 3 residues too short to cover the CDR3 end, so that end is filled in from the germline J gene. The rearrangement joins TRBV5-4 to TRBJ2-2; possible D gene TRBD1, 5 bases. V lost 4 bases, J lost 1 base, and 8 bases lay in between. CDR1 is SGHNT, CDR2 YYREEE, per germline (reference sequence). The CDR3 has 14 amino acids. CDR3 DNA, as far as it was read: TGTGCCAGCAGCGCGACAGTGAACACCGGGGAG. The encoded protein is CASSATVNTGE. The complete CDR3 sequence is CASSATVNTGELFF.

This clone was found many times. The read is 3 residues too short to cover the CDR3 end, so that end is filled in from the germline J gene. V gene TRBV7-9 combines with J gene TRBJ2-5, with 8 bases identical to TRBD2. The CDR3 is made up of 14 amino acids. Per the germline V gene, CDR1 is SEHNR and CDR2 is FQNEAQ (reference sequence). The V segment lost 5 bases and the J segment 5 bases; nucleotides outside the gene matches: 7. The CDR3 DNA, read in part, is TGTGCCAGCAGCGGGGGACTAGTAGGCGAGACC. Residues: CASSGGLVGET. The full CDR3 protein reads CASSGGLVGETQYF. The full variable domain, with the rest looked up from reference TRBV7-9 and TRBJ2-5, is DTGVSQNPRHKITKRGQNVTFRCDPISEHNRLYWYRQTLGQGPEFLTYFQNEAQLEKSRLLSDRFSAERPKGSFSTLEIQRTEQGDSAMYLCASSGGLVGETQYFGPGTRLLVL.

This clone appeared many times. The read ends 3 residues early relative to the CDR3; the germline J gene fills the gap. V and J are TRBV20-1 and TRBJ2-1; tentatively, D is TRBD2 (6 bases). Trimming shortened V by 8 bases and J by 6 bases, and 11 bases separated the two germline ends. The germline gives CDR1 DFQATT, CDR2 SNEGSKA (reference sequence). The CDR3 sequence is 11 residues long. The CDR3 DNA, read in part, is TGCAGTTTGGGACTTCCCAATGAG. Protein sequence: CSLGLPNE. The CDR3 in its entirety is CSLGLPNEQFF.